This entry features one T cell receptor beta chain sequence. An end of the junction differs from the germline gene, which may be a read error. This specimen belongs to a study of glioma-infiltrating T cells. Using RNA template, CDR3s of TCR alpha and beta were amplified with iRepertoire arm-PCR. TCRdb ran MiXCR on the multiplex PCR reads and lists one entry per CDR3 protein. Here the sample spans approximately 400,000 distinct CDR3 sequences, 41% being singletons. The V gene's germline CDR1 is MNHEY and CDR2 SVGAGI. This CDR3 is built from 16 residues. The V gene is TRBV6-5, the J gene TRBJ2-5, with D perhaps matching TRBD2 (5 bases). The sample comprised glioma tissue, nonneoplastic brain tissue, or PBMCs (not recorded which). The source of this sequence is a human donor with low-grade glioma or glioblastoma, undergoing nonglioma brain surgery, or in good health (not recorded which). The CDR3 loop is CASSYVPGKGIETPYF. The CDR3 DNA reads as TGTGCCAGCAGTTACGTCCCGGGGAAGGGCATCGAGACCCCGTACTTC.